This T cell receptor (beta chain) appears in the sequencing data of a study of OX40 agonist ivuxolimab in advanced cancers. The CDR3 loop spans 14 amino acids. Looked up from germline, CDR1 is MNHEY and CDR2 is SVGAGI. Deletions cut 4 bases from V and 2 bases from J, with 12 bases between. It was autoimmune disease history or systemic immunosuppression that excluded patients. Clones were sequenced by immunoSEQ multiplex PCR, and TCRdb holds only the in-frame ones, with some missing. This sample has about 7,900 clones, with about 90% found just once. The material was CD4+ or CD8+ T cells sorted from blood, obtained in a trial of the OX40 agonist ivuxolimab. The rearrangement joins TRBV6-5 to TRBJ2-7; perhaps TRBD1 as D (5 bases). This TCR was sampled from an adult with an advanced solid tumor such as melanoma, head and neck, liver or kidney cancer. The CDR3 protein is CASSSFQGTYEQYF. The CDR3 region has the DNA TGTGCCAGCAGTTCATTCCAGGGTACCTACGAGCAGTACTTC.